This T cell receptor (beta chain) is from a study of blood T cell repertoires in COVID-19. Sequenced by immunoSEQ multiplex PCR; TCRdb stores in-frame clones only, minus some. The sample lists 250,000 or so clones, around nine tenths occurring once. V lost 0 bases and J 8 bases, leaving 15 bases between the germline ends. Germline CDR1 reads SGDLS; CDR2 reads YYNGEE. The CDR3 extends over 15 amino acids. The chain uses TRBV9 and TRBJ2-4; maybe TRBD2 (6 bases). This receptor was obtained from a woman between 45 and 60 years old who had recovered from COVID-19. Sequencing input: PBMCs or T cells enriched from blood (not recorded which). DNA for the CDR3: TGTGCCAGCAGCGTAGATCCAGGTGGAGGGGACATTCAGTACTTC. It specifies CASSVDPGGGDIQYF.